Listed below are T cell receptor beta chains from one sample, sequenced in a study of beta chain features in type 1 diabetes. The repertoire was sequenced with immunoSEQ multiplex PCR; TCRdb's copy has only in-frame clones and lacks some. The table has under 550,000 clones, about an eighth seen once. The sequenced sample consisted of naive CD4+ T cells from blood. Receptors originate from a woman aged 18-29 years in good health. CDR3s include the opening cysteine and the closing phenylalanine or tryptophan. The D gene is left open where the match is weak. Only some rows state a clone size, as once, few, many or a class for expanded clones.

- TRBJ2-3 14 TRBV5-4 - CASSHDSGTDTQYF TGTGCCAGCAGCCACGATAGCGGCACAGATACGCAGTATTTT
- TRBJ1-5 13 TRBV27 TRBD1 CASRRTGGQPQHF TGTGCCAGCAGAAGGACAGGGGGACAGCCCCAGCATTTT
- TRBJ2-2 13 TRBV9 TRBD2 CASSESGALELFF TGTGCCAGCAGCGAAAGCGGGGCCCTCGAGCTGTTTTTT
few TRBJ2-2 14 TRBV18 - CASSHDNSTGELFF TGTGCCAGCTCCCACGACAATTCCACCGGGGAGCTGTTTTTT
few TRBJ1-2 11 TRBV20-1 - CSAGGLYGYTF TGCAGTGCTGGCGGACTCTATGGCTACACCTTC
many TRBJ2-1 12 TRBV5-1 - CASSLSRNEQFF TGCGCCAGCAGCTTGAGTCGTAATGAGCAGTTCTTC
- TRBJ2-7 14 TRBV5-1 TRBD1 CASSLVPTGDEQYF TGCGCCAGCAGCTTGGTGCCGACAGGGGACGAGCAGTACTTC
- TRBJ2-7 17 TRBV15 - CATSRDEVFQASYEQYF TGTGCCACCAGCAGAGATGAGGTGTTTCAGGCCTCCTACGAGCAGTACTTC
- TRBJ2-3 14 TRBV5-1 TRBD1 CASSLGQGPDTQYF TGCGCCAGCAGCCTGGGACAGGGTCCAGATACGCAGTATTTT
few TRBJ2-3 14 TRBV28 - CASSGWEVGDTQYF TGTGCCAGCAGTGGTTGGGAAGTAGGAGATACGCAGTATTTT
- TRBJ1-1 13 TRBV27 TRBD1 CASSTRTGNEAFF TGTGCCAGCAGTACCCGGACAGGGAATGAAGCTTTCTTT
few TRBJ2-5 15 TRBV7-2 TRBD2 CASTSSGGARETQYF TGTGCCAGCACCTCTAGCGGGGGGGCGCGAGAGACCCAGTACTTC
- TRBJ2-5 15 TRBV6-6 TRBD2 CASKWALAGEETQYF TGTGCCAGCAAATGGGCACTAGCGGGTGAAGAGACCCAGTACTTC
few TRBJ1-5 13 TRBV18 - CASSPQGNQPQHF TGTGCCAGCTCACCCCAGGGGAATCAGCCCCAGCATTTT
- TRBJ2-3 15 TRBV4-3 - CASSQAALSTDTQYF TGCGCCAGCAGCCAAGCTGCCTTAAGCACAGATACGCAGTATTTT
few TRBJ2-1 14 TRBV5-1 - CASSLDPSYNEQFF TGCGCCAGCAGCTTGGACCCCTCCTACAATGAGCAGTTCTTC
- TRBJ2-1 15 TRBV9 TRBD2 CASSVTSGGFNEQFF TGTGCCAGCAGCGTGACCAGCGGGGGGTTTAATGAGCAGTTCTTC
- TRBJ2-5 17 TRBV14 TRBD2 CASSQGEGRPHRETQYF TGTGCCAGCAGCCAAGGGGAGGGGCGCCCCCACCGGGAGACCCAGTACTTC
- TRBJ1-6 18 TRBV5-1 TRBD1 CASSLARQGRGDNSPLHF TGCGCCAGCAGCTTGGCACGACAGGGGAGGGGTGATAATTCACCCCTCCACTTT
- TRBJ2-1 15 TRBV29-1 TRBD2 CSVLGTSGSYNEQFF TGCAGCGTGCTAGGGACTAGCGGGTCCTACAATGAGCAGTTCTTC
few TRBJ2-3 13 TRBV4-3 TRBD2 CASSQEGSGAQYF TGCGCCAGCAGCCAAGAAGGCAGCGGGGCGCAGTATTTT
- TRBJ2-1 15 TRBV6-5 TRBD1 CASSYDRGAYNEQFF TGTGCCAGCAGTTACGACAGGGGCGCCTACAATGAGCAGTTCTTC
- TRBJ1-2 10 TRBV20-1 - CSAPIAGYTF TGCAGTGCCCCGATCGCTGGCTACACCTTC
- TRBJ2-1 16 TRBV19 TRBD2 CASRHGAGGPINEQFF TGTGCCAGTAGGCATGGTGCGGGGGGGCCGATCAATGAGCAGTTCTTC
- TRBJ2-1 15 TRBV7-2 TRBD2 CASSSWEAGPNEQFF TGTGCCAGCAGCTCCTGGGAAGCGGGGCCAAATGAGCAGTTCTTC
many TRBJ1-5 12 TRBV30 - CAWSRENQPQHF TGTGCCTGGAGTCGAGAGAATCAGCCCCAGCATTTT
- TRBJ1-1 13 TRBV5-1 - CASSLTANTEAFF TGCGCCAGCAGCTTGACAGCGAACACTGAAGCTTTCTTT
- TRBJ2-6 16 TRBV9 - CASSASQGAGANVLTF TGTGCCAGCAGCGCTTCCCAAGGGGCTGGGGCCAACGTCCTGACTTTC
few TRBJ1-1 10 TRBV29-1 - CSVAGTEAFF TGCAGCGTGGCCGGGACAGAAGCTTTCTTT
few TRBJ1-5 15 TRBV7-9 - CASSNLKGPSQPQHF TGTGCCAGCAGCAATTTAAAAGGGCCGAGTCAGCCCCAGCATTTT
few TRBJ2-5 14 TRBV5-4 TRBD1 CVIGAGQAQETQYF TGTGTCATCGGAGCCGGACAGGCCCAAGAGACCCAGTACTTC
- TRBJ2-5 13 TRBV18 - CASSLGLQETQYF TGTGCCAGCTCACTGGGACTTCAAGAGACCCAGTACTTC
- TRBJ2-1 14 TRBV7-9 - CASSSSLSGDEQFF TGTGCCAGCAGCTCTTCTCTTTCGGGAGATGAGCAGTTCTTC
- TRBJ2-5 14 TRBV5-1 - CASSLGGNQETQYF TGCGCCAGCAGCTTGGGAGGGAACCAAGAGACCCAGTACTTC
few TRBJ1-1 15 TRBV30 - CAWTKVGGANTEAFF TGTGCCTGGACTAAGGTCGGAGGGGCTAACACTGAAGCTTTCTTT
- TRBJ1-1 15 TRBV5-1 - CASSLAVGLNTEAFF TGCGCCAGCAGCTTGGCGGTGGGTCTGAACACTGAAGCTTTCTTT
- TRBJ2-2 16 TRBV7-6 - CASRPINGAYTGELFF TGTGCCAGCAGGCCCATTAATGGGGCGTACACCGGGGAGCTGTTTTTT
few TRBJ1-3 14 TRBV27 TRBD1 CASRRQGGGNTIYF TGTGCCAGCAGGCGACAGGGGGGAGGAAACACCATATATTTT
- TRBJ1-1 13 TRBV29-1 TRBD1 CSVADRGNTEAFF TGCAGCGTTGCTGACAGGGGAAACACTGAAGCTTTCTTT
few TRBJ2-7 11 TRBV2 TRBD1 CATTQGYEQYF TGTGCCACGACACAGGGGTACGAGCAGTACTTC